This T cell receptor beta chain was recovered during a study of Graves' ophthalmopathy and Graves' hyperthyroidism. Broader study findings: Detection in blood was also observed for most expanded thyroid clonotypes above 0.001 frequency. Built on 13 signatures, a model told ophthalmopathy apart from stable hyperthyroidism with about 91% sensitivity and 81.08% specificity.

The table lists this clonotype with many counts. Its antigen is undetermined. CDR3 regions of TCR beta were amplified from RNA transcripts. In the first round, RT-PCR was carried out with HTBI primers, and a multiplex PCR formed the second round. MiXCR, applied by TCRdb to the multiplex PCR reads, yields one record per CDR3 protein. The sample carries some 410,000 distinct CDR3 sequences, around 21% recorded once. From germline, CDR1 is MNHNS and CDR2 SASEGT. J was trimmed by 8 bases and V by 5 bases; bases with no gene match: 14. The CDR3 extends over 15 amino acids. Clinical symptoms and serum thyroxine were used for diagnosis; TRAb, thyroid ultrasound and orbital computed tomography were also relied on.

V is TRBV6-1 and J is TRBJ1-2; 7 nucleotides match TRBD1. The clonotype was recovered from a woman aged 18-35 years with stable Graves' hyperthyroidism. The sequenced sample was peripheral blood. The CDR3 protein is CASSRNSRTGPGYTF. The CDR3 DNA reads TGTGCCAGCAGTCGAAATAGCAGGACAGGACCAGGCTACACCTTC.